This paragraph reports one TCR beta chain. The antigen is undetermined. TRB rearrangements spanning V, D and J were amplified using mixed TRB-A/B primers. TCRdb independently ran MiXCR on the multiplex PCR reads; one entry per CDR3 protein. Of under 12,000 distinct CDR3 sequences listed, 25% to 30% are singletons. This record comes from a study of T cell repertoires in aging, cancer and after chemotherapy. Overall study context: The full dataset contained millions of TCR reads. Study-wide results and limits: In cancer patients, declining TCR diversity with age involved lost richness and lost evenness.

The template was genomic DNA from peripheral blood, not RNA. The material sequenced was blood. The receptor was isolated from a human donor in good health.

CDR3 sequence (DNA): TGTGCCAGCAGTTTCAGTAACATGGGAGGCAATCAGCCCCAGCATTTT. Amino acids: CASSFSNMGGNQPQHF. The gene calls are TRBV12-3 or TRBV12-4 and TRBJ1-5, with D uncertain. The V end lost 3 bases, the J end lost 2 bases, and 14 bases lay between the germline ends. The CDR3 contains 16 residues.